This T cell receptor beta chain derives from a study of long-term antiretroviral therapy in people with HIV. Whole-study results and caveats: Compared with controls, HIV repertoires showed narrower CDR3 length ranges. From the mid-2000s to the late 2010s, blood was obtained, possibly while participants received older ART regimens. Despite increasing after ART, diversity remained lower than that of transplant donor controls.

The CDR3 has 14 amino acids. Germline CDR1 SGHTA, CDR2 FQGNSA. Trimming removed 0 bases from V and 0 bases from J, with 3 bases in between. Version v3.0 of the immunoSEQ assay ran at survey level. The data were produced by immunoSEQ multiplex PCR, yet TCRdb's version contains in-frame clones alone and is incomplete. The sample contains around 30,000 clones, around four fifths of which appear only once. No fewer than two post-ART and no fewer than one pre-ART PBMC samples existed for each donor. Comment on this clone: Antigen: not known.

The TCR was taken from a man aged 18 to 29 with HIV. Specimen: unsorted PBMCs, collected 1.5 years before starting antiretroviral therapy. The genes are TRBV7-2 and TRBJ2-1; no firm D call. In nucleotides, the CDR3 is TGTGCCAGCAGCTTAGCGGTCTCCTACAATGAGCAGTTCTTC. Its translation: CASSLAVSYNEQFF. The whole variable domain, filled in from reference TRBV7-2 and TRBJ2-1, reads GAGVSQSPSNKVTEKGKDVELRCDPISGHTALYWYRQSLGQGLEFLIYFQGNSAPDKSGLPSDRFSAERTGGSVSTLTIQRTQQEDSAVYLCASSLAVSYNEQFFGPGTRLTVL.